This TCR beta chain came from a study of T-cell memory formation after mild COVID-19. Overall study context: TCR clusters mostly belonged to single donors. Findings of the study overall: CD8+ contracting clones occupied EMRA, while CD4+ ones occupied mainly CM and EM. Whereas later expanders leaned CD4+, clones contracting day 15 to 85 showed a balanced CD4/CD8 makeup.

Constant-segment primers were used for 5'RACE, and the resulting TCR alpha and TCR beta cDNA libraries carried sample barcodes and UMIs. One entry per CDR3 protein results from TCRdb running MiXCR on the 5' RACE reads. The sample includes roughly 480,000 distinct CDR3 sequences, around a quarter of them seen just once. This clonotype occurred a few times. Its target is unknown. The sample was PBMCs or a T cell subset sorted from them (not recorded which). The clonotype originates from an adult woman who had mild COVID-19 (a few samples of this study predate the infection). Cell type and time point are not known.

The CDR3 coding sequence is TGTGCCAGCAGCTTAACCCCAGCCACTGAAGCTTTCTTT. The encoded protein is CASSLTPATEAFF. The V gene is TRBV7-3, the J gene TRBJ1-1; D is unresolved. Deletions cut 0 bases from V and 4 bases from J, with 6 bases between. Germline assignment: CDR1 SGHTA and CDR2 FQGTGA. CDR3 length: 13 residues.